This T cell receptor beta chain originates from a study of T cells after yellow fever vaccination. Each CDR3 protein is one row after TCRdb ran MiXCR on the 5' RACE reads. Among about 260,000 distinct CDR3 sequences, 10% to 15% were seen once, and the ten largest hold 0.45% to 0.65%. The CDR3 covers 16 residues. Per the germline V gene, CDR1 is SGHTA and CDR2 is FQGNSA. The J segment lost 2 bases and the V segment lost 0 bases, leaving 5 bases of the junction unmatched. The chain couples TRBV7-2 to TRBJ2-3; 7 positions match TRBD2. The receptor was derived from a man aged 25 to 40 who received the YFV17D yellow fever vaccine. Sequencing was performed on CD4+ T cells sorted from PBMCs, taken 45 days after the yellow fever booster vaccination. The CDR3 DNA is TGTGCCAGCAGCTTAGCTGGGGGGGGGAACACAGATACGCAGTATTTT. This encodes CASSLAGGGNTDTQYF. The variable domain in full, completed from reference TRBV7-2 and TRBJ2-3, reads GAGVSQSPSNKVTEKGKDVELRCDPISGHTALYWYRQSLGQGLEFLIYFQGNSAPDKSGLPSDRFSAERTGGSVSTLTIQRTQQEDSAVYLCASSLAGGGNTDTQYFGPGTRLTVL.